Only a few counts were recorded for the clone carrying this TCR beta chain. What it recognizes is unknown. Germline CDR1 is LNHDA and CDR2 is SQIVND (reference sequence). Trimming removed 6 bases from V and 11 bases from J, with 16 bases in between. This CDR3 is 13 amino acids long. UMIs and sample barcodes were carried by the TCR alpha and TCR beta cDNA libraries that 5'RACE produced using constant-segment primers. MiXCR, applied by TCRdb to the 5' RACE reads, yields one record per CDR3 protein. This repertoire shows 450,000 or so distinct CDR3 sequences, roughly 20% found once; its top ten account for around 9.2%. The sample is drawn from a study of T-cell memory formation after mild COVID-19. Overall study findings and caveats: Memory from before infection featured some responding clones, which suggests cross-reactive memory joined. Later expanders leaned CD4+, whereas clones that contracted between day 15 and 85 were balanced CD4/CD8. Second-wave clones reaching peak frequency on day 37 lacked confirmed SARS-CoV-2 specificity.

J is TRBJ1-4 and V is TRBV19; tentative D call: TRBD1 (6 bases). The origin of this receptor is an adult woman who had mild COVID-19 (a few samples of this study predate the infection). Cell type and time point are not known. Sample: PBMCs or a T cell subset sorted from them (not recorded which). CDR3 in amino acids: CASSLQGSQKLFF. DNA of the CDR3: TGTGCCAGTAGCCTACAGGGAAGCCAGAAACTGTTTTTT.